This T cell receptor (beta chain) derives from a study of cytomegalovirus exposure and HLA in healthy donors. The study, taken as a whole, reports: The study put about 180 TCR beta chains on its list as cytomegalovirus-associated. Researchers left out some V segments, among them TRBV6-2 and TRBV6-3, as indistinguishable.

Germline trimming cut 0 bases from V and 6 bases from J; bases unmatched to any gene: 4. The CDR3 consists of 14 residues. CDR1 and CDR2 (germline): SGDLS, YYNGEE. Both 60 Vbeta primers and 13 Jbeta primers went into the PCR. The assay was immunoSEQ multiplex PCR, and TCRdb's table has in-frame clones only and misses some. The sample includes approximately 150,000 clones, around 76% of them seen just once. Turning to this clone: Its antigen is still unknown.

The sequencing sample was made of PBMCs. The V and J genes are TRBV9 and TRBJ1-2; 8 nucleotides line up with TRBD1. The clonotype was recovered from a man aged 40-50 years in good health and CMV-seronegative. CDR3 in amino acids: CASSVGTGMNGYTF. CDR3 DNA: TGTGCCAGCAGCGTAGGGACAGGGATGAATGGCTACACCTTC. The whole variable domain, remainder taken from reference TRBV9 and TRBJ1-2, is DSGVTQTPKHLITATGQRVTLRCSPRSGDLSVYWYQQSLDQGLQFLIQYYNGEERAKGNILERFSAQQFPDLHSELNLSSLELGDSALYFCASSVGTGMNGYTFGSGTRLTVV.